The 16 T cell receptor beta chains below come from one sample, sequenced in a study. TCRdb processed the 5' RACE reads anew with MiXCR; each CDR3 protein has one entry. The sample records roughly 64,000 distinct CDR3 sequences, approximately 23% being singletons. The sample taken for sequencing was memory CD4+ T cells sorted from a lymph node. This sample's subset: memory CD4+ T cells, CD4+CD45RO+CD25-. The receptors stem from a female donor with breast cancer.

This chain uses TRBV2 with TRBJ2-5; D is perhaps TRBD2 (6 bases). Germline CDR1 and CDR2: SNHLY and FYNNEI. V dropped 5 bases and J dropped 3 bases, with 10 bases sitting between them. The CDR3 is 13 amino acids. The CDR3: CASSNPGEETQYF. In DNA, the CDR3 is TGTGCCAGCAGTAACCCGGGAGAAGAGACCCAGTACTTC.

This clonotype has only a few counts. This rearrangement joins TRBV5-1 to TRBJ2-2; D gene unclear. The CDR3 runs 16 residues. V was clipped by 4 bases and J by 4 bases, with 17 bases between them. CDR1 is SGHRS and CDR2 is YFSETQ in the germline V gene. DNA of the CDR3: TGCGCCAGCAGCCTTACTAAGAAACAGAGCACCGGGGAGCTGTTTTTT. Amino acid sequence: CASSLTKKQSTGELFF.

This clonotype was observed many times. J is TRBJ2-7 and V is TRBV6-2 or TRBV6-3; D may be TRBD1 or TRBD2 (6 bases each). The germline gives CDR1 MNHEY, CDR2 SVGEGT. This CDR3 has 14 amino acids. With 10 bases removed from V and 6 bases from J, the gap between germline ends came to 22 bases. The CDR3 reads CATSSGDTGIEQYF. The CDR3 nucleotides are TGTGCCACCAGCTCGGGGGATACAGGGATCGAGCAGTACTTC.

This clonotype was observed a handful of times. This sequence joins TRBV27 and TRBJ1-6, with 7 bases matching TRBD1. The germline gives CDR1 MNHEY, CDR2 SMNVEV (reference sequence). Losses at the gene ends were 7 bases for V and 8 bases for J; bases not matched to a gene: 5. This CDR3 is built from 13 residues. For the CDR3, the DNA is TGTGCCAGCACCTATGACAGGGATTCACCCCTCCACTTT. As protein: CASTYDRDSPLHF.

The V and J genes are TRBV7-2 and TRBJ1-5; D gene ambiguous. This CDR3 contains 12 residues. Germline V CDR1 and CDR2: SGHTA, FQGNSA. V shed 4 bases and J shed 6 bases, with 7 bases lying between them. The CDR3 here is CASSSPGQPQHF. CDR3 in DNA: TGTGCCAGCAGCTCCCCAGGTCAGCCCCAGCATTTT.

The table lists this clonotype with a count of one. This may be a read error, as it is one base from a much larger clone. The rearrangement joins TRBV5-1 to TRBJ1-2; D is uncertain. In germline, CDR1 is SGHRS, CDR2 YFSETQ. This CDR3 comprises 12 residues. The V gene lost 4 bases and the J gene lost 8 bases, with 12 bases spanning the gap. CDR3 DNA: TGCGCCAGCAGCGTGGACGCGGCAGGCTACACCTTC. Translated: CASSVDAAGYTF.

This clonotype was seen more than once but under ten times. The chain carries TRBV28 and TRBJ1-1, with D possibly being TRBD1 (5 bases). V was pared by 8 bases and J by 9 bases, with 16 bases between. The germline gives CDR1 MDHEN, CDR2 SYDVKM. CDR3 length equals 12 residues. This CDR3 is CASGGGTDKAFF. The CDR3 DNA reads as TGTGCCAGCGGGGGAGGGACCGATAAAGCTTTCTTT.

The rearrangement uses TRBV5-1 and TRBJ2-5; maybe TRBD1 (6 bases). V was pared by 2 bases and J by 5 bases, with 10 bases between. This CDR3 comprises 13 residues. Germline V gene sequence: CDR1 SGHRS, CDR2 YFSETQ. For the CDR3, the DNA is TGCGCCAGCAGCTTCACAGGGTTCGAGACCCAGTACTTC. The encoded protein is CASSFTGFETQYF.

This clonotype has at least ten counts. CDR3 sequence (DNA): TGTGCCAGCAGTACGGGTTCTACAGGGAAGCCGGAGACCCAGTACTTC. Translation gives CASSTGSTGKPETQYF. The V gene is TRBV6-2 or TRBV6-3, the J gene TRBJ2-5, with a possible D match to TRBD1 (6 bases). Germline CDR1 reads MNHEY; CDR2 reads SVGEGT. Trimming took off 5 bases at V and 5 bases at J, with 21 bases between the two ends. The CDR3 runs 16 residues.

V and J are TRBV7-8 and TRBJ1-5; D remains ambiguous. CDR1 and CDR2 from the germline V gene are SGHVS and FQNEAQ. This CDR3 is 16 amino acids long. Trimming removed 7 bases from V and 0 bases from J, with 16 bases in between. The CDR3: CASNPEPGNSNQPQHF. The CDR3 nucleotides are TGTGCCAGCAACCCCGAACCGGGGAATAGCAATCAGCCCCAGCATTTT.

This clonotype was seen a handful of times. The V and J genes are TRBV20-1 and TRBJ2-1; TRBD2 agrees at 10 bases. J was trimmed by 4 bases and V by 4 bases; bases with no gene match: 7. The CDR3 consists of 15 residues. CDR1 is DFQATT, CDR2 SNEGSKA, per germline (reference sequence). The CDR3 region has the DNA TGCAGTGCTATGGGTAGCGGGAGGAGGTACAATGAGCAGTTCTTC. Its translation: CSAMGSGRRYNEQFF.

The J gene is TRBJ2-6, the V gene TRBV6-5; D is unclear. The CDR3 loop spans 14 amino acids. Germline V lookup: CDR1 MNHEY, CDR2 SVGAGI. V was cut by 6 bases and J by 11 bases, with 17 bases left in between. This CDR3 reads CASSPGGGSDVLTF. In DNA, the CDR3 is TGTGCCAGCAGCCCTGGTGGTGGATCCGACGTCCTGACTTTC.

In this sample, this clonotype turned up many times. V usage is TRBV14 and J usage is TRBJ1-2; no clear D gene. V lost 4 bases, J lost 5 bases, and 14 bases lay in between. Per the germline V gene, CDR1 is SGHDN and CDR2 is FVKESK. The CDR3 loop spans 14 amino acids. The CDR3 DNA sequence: TGTGCCAGCAGCCTTGGTAACCACAAGTATGGCTACACCTTC. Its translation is CASSLGNHKYGYTF. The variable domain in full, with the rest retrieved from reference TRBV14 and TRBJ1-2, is EAGVTQFPSHSVIEKGQTVTLRCDPISGHDNLYWYRRVMGKEIKFLLHFVKESKQDESGMPNNRFLAERTGGTYSTLKVQPAELEDSGVYFCASSLGNHKYGYTFGSGTRLTVV.

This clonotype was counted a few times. CDR3 amino acids: CASSPTPRQETQYF. Here the CDR3 DNA reads TGTGCCAGCTCACCAACGCCTCGGCAAGAGACCCAGTACTTC. The chain carries TRBV18 and TRBJ2-5; D unclear. The CDR3 consists of 14 residues. The V and J ends lost 2 bases and 2 bases respectively, with 9 bases between them. Germline assignment: CDR1 KGHSH and CDR2 LQKENI.

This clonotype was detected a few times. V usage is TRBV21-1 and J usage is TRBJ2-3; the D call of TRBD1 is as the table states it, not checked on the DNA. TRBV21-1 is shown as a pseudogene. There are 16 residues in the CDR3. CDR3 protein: CASSKRGGQGFGTQYF. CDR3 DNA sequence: TGTGCCAGCAGCAAGAGAGGGGGACAGGGGTTCGGTACGCAGTATTTT.

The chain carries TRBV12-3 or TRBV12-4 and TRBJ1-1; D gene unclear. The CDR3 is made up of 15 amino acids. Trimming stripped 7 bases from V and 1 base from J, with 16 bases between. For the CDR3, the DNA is TGTGCCAGCACCAAATCCGGGCAGTGGAACACTGAAGCTTTCTTT. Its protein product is CASTKSGQWNTEAFF.